The 24 T cell receptor beta chains reported below all come from one sample, sequenced in a study of blood T cells in healthy people across ages. A second PCR, run for about 7 to 11 cycles, used a sample-barcoded 5' primer plus a J-beta primer mix. TCRdb analysed the 5' RACE reads with MiXCR anew, one entry per CDR3 protein. The repertoire holds 850,000 to 1,000,000 distinct CDR3 sequences, approximately 50% seen once, with about 21% in the top ten. Sample: blood. These receptors were taken from a woman aged 60-70 years in good health.

This sequence joins TRBV15 and TRBJ1-2, with TRBD1 matching 8 bases. CDR3 length: 15 residues. Germline values: CDR1 LNHNV, CDR2 YYDKDF (reference sequence). With V trimmed by 4 bases and J by 6 bases, 10 bases remained unmatched. The CDR3 spells CATSTSTQGANGYTF. The CDR3 DNA follows: TGTGCCACCAGCACTTCCACTCAGGGGGCGAATGGCTACACCTTC. Together with reference TRBV15 and TRBJ1-2, the CDR3 gives the full variable domain: DAMVIQNPRYQVTQFGKPVTLSCSQTLNHNVMYWYQQKSSQAPKLLFHYYDKDFNNEADTPDNFQSRRPNTSFCFLDIRSPGLGDTAMYLCATSTSTQGANGYTFGSGTRLTVV.

The sample holds a few counts of this clonotype. This rearrangement joins TRBV20-1 to TRBJ2-1; 12 nucleotides line up with TRBD2. The V gene's germline CDR1 is DFQATT and CDR2 SNEGSKA (reference sequence). The CDR3 sequence is 13 residues long. V shed 6 bases, J shed 5 bases, and the junction held 2 bases outside the gene matches. The CDR3 sequence is CSARTSGNNEQFF. The CDR3 nucleotides are TGCAGTGCCCGGACTAGCGGGAACAATGAGCAGTTCTTC.

The chain links TRBV20-1 to TRBJ2-1, with 8 nucleotides matching TRBD2. This CDR3 has 14 residues. Germline trimming cut 4 bases from V and 4 bases from J; bases unmatched to any gene: 6. Germline values: CDR1 DFQATT, CDR2 SNEGSKA (reference sequence). CDR3 bases: TGCAGTGCTACAAGCGGGAGAAGGTACAATGAGCAGTTCTTC. Its protein product is CSATSGRRYNEQFF.

The V call is TRBV6-1, the J call TRBJ2-6; perhaps TRBD1 as D (6 bases). V lost 5 bases and J 5 bases, leaving 25 bases between the germline ends. The CDR3 is 19 residues long. Germline CDR1 reads MNHNS; CDR2 reads SASEGT. CDR3 sequence (DNA): TGTGCCAGCAGTAAACAGGGTGGCCCTCTTGTTGTACGGGCCAACGTCCTGACTTTC. Residues: CASSKQGGPLVVRANVLTF.

The V gene is TRBV12-3 or TRBV12-4, the J gene TRBJ2-5; 7 bases are a match to TRBD1. Losses at the gene ends were 5 bases for V and 11 bases for J; bases not matched to a gene: 20. The CDR3 sequence is 16 residues long. Here the CDR3 reads CASSPANSDRDLGQYF. The CDR3 DNA reads TGTGCCAGCAGTCCCGCCAATTCAGACAGGGATTTGGGGCAGTACTTC.

This clonotype came up a few times. This chain joins TRBV27 and TRBJ2-2; TRBD1 is a possible D gene (5 bases). Germline-derived CDR1 and CDR2 are MNHEY and SMNVEV (reference sequence). CDR3 length equals 16 residues. Deletions cut 6 bases from V and 8 bases from J, with 22 bases between. CDR3 sequence (DNA): TGTGCCAGCAGCCATCCCTCAGGGCAAGTCGGGGGGGAGCTGTTTTTT. Translation: CASSHPSGQVGGELFF.

To note about this clonotype: The junction does not match germline at one end; this may be a read error. This chain connects TRBV12-3 or TRBV12-4 to TRBJ2-1; D may be TRBD2 (5 bases). The CDR3 loop spans 12 amino acids. The CDR3 nucleotides read TGTGCCGGCAGCCGACCGGGGTATGAGCAGTTCTTC. Protein sequence: CAGSRPGYEQFF.

In its sample, this clonotype was seen a few times. The genes are TRBV7-2 and TRBJ2-3; 10 bases agree with TRBD2. This CDR3 contains 15 residues. The germline V gene encodes CDR1 SGHTA and CDR2 FQGNSA. With V trimmed by 6 bases and J by 4 bases, 7 bases remained unmatched. The CDR3 sequence is CASRIAGGSSDTQYF. The CDR3 DNA is TGTGCCAGCAGAATAGCGGGAGGCTCCTCAGATACGCAGTATTTT.

In this sample, this clonotype turned up a few times. As DNA, the CDR3 is TGCAGTGCTGTTTACCGGGCCTACGAGCAGTACTTC. It yields the protein CSAVYRAYEQYF. The rearrangement uses TRBV20-1 and TRBJ2-7; D is uncertain. The V end was cut by 5 bases, the J end by 2 bases, with 10 bases between. The CDR3 has 12 amino acids. The germline V gene encodes CDR1 DFQATT and CDR2 SNEGSKA (reference sequence).

This clonotype was seen a few times. The rearrangement links TRBV9 to TRBJ1-1; D gene uncertain. The CDR3 contains 13 residues. Germline V lookup: CDR1 SGDLS, CDR2 YYNGEE. Trimming shortened V by 6 bases and J by 0 bases, and 9 bases separated the two germline ends. CDR3 sequence: CASKRLVNTEAFF. The CDR3 DNA is TGTGCCAGCAAACGGTTGGTGAACACTGAAGCTTTCTTT.

V usage is TRBV20-1 and J usage is TRBJ2-3; D perhaps matches TRBD2 (6 bases). Germline CDR1 DFQATT, CDR2 SNEGSKA (reference sequence). The CDR3 runs to 13 residues. The V end lost 3 bases, the J end lost 1 base, and 8 bases lay between the germline ends. As DNA, the CDR3 is TGCAGTGCTAGGGAGCGGGGCACAGATACGCAGTATTTT. Encoded protein: CSARERGTDTQYF.

This clonotype came up once. The J gene is TRBJ1-5, the V gene TRBV7-9, with 9 nucleotides matching TRBD1. The CDR3 length is 15 residues. The V gene's germline CDR1 is SEHNR and CDR2 FQNEAQ (reference sequence). After removal of 5 bases from V and 7 bases from J, the junction contained 9 bases not matched to a gene. The CDR3 loop reads CASSADRGWGQPQHF. The CDR3 DNA is TGTGCCAGCAGCGCCGACAGGGGGTGGGGACAGCCCCAGCATTTT.

The chain uses TRBV20-1 and TRBJ2-3, with 7 bases fitting TRBD1. J was trimmed by 1 base and V by 6 bases; bases with no gene match: 7. The CDR3 length is 14 residues. Germline loops: CDR1 DFQATT, CDR2 SNEGSKA (reference sequence). CDR3 sequence (DNA): TGCAGTGCCAAAACGGGGACAGGCACAGATACGCAGTATTTT. The encoded protein is CSAKTGTGTDTQYF.

This clonotype was counted only a few times. The V gene is TRBV5-1, the J gene TRBJ2-6; 7 bases line up with TRBD1. V was clipped by 0 bases and J by 0 bases; unmatched bases: 6. This CDR3 contains 18 residues. The germline gives CDR1 SGHRS, CDR2 YFSETQ. The CDR3 sequence: CASSLVGTDFSGANVLTF. DNA for the CDR3: TGCGCCAGCAGCTTGGTGGGGACAGACTTCTCTGGGGCCAACGTCCTGACTTTC.

This rearrangement joins TRBV20-1 to TRBJ2-7, with 7 bases lining up with TRBD2. Trimming removed 4 bases from V and 2 bases from J; junction bases left unmatched: 8. This CDR3 has 14 amino acids. Germline CDR1 reads DFQATT; CDR2 reads SNEGSKA (reference sequence). DNA of the CDR3: TGCAGTGCTAAAGGTTGGGAGGGGACCTACGAGCAGTACTTC. Residues: CSAKGWEGTYEQYF.

The chain uses TRBV29-1 and TRBJ2-5; 7 bases are a match to TRBD1. Germline V gene lookup returns CDR1 SQVTM and CDR2 ANQGSEA. V lost 7 bases, J lost 1 base, and 6 bases stayed unmatched. This CDR3 spans 13 amino acids. The CDR3 DNA reads as TGCAGCGCAGCTGACAGGGTCCAAGAGACCCAGTACTTC. Protein: CSAADRVQETQYF.

CDR3 DNA sequence: TGTGCCAGCAGCTTAGTCAGCTACAATGAGCAGTTCTTC. Translation: CASSLVSYNEQFF. V and J are TRBV5-6 and TRBJ2-1, with unresolved D. This CDR3 contains 13 residues. V was trimmed by 2 bases and J by 3 bases, leaving 6 bases between them. Germline V gene data show CDR1 as SGHDT and CDR2 as YYEEEE.

This clonotype was detected only once. The chain employs TRBV19 and TRBJ2-3, with D possibly being TRBD2 (6 bases). The CDR3 loop spans 14 amino acids. V was shortened by 7 bases and J by 3 bases, with 14 bases between the two germline ends. Germline CDR1 and CDR2: LNHDA and SQIVND (reference sequence). CDR3 amino acids: CASKSDYNTDTQYF. DNA of the CDR3: TGTGCCAGTAAATCGGACTATAATACAGATACGCAGTATTTT.

Written as DNA, the CDR3 is TGTGCCAGCAGCCACCGGGACTTCCAAGAGACCCAGTACTTC. As protein: CASSHRDFQETQYF. This rearrangement joins TRBV3-1 to TRBJ2-5; possible D gene TRBD2, 6 bases. The CDR3 totals 14 residues. Germline CDR1 reads LGHDT; CDR2 reads YNNKEL (reference sequence). The V end lost 3 bases, the J end lost 1 base, and 9 bases lay between the germline ends.

This clonotype was seen a handful of times. The chain is built from TRBV12-3 or TRBV12-4 and TRBJ2-6; D call uncertain. The CDR3 contains 14 residues. Trimming took off 6 bases at V and 1 base at J, with 7 bases between the two ends. CDR3 loop: CASSTVSGANVLTF. For the CDR3, the DNA is TGTGCCAGCAGCACAGTGTCTGGGGCCAACGTCCTGACTTTC.

J is TRBJ2-3 and V is TRBV19, with unresolved D. CDR1 and CDR2 (germline): LNHDA, SQIVND (reference sequence). V lost 10 bases and J 5 bases, leaving 13 bases between the germline ends. The CDR3 covers 12 residues. This chain's CDR3 is CATSGVIDTQYF. The CDR3 nucleotides are TGTGCCACCTCCGGAGTGATAGATACGCAGTATTTT.

V gene TRBV4-1 combines with J gene TRBJ2-7, with D uncertain. Trimming stripped 5 bases from V and 7 bases from J, with 27 bases between. The CDR3 loop spans 17 amino acids. From germline, CDR1 is MGHRA and CDR2 YSYEKL. The CDR3 DNA sequence: TGCGCCAGCAGCTCCGCAGCTGGGCGGACGACCTACAATGAGCAGTACTTC. Amino acids: CASSSAAGRTTYNEQYF.

This clonotype occurred a few times. The J gene is TRBJ2-3, the V gene TRBV6-6; D is perhaps TRBD2 (6 bases). Germline-derived CDR1 and CDR2 are MNHNY and SVGAGI (reference sequence). The V and J ends lost 0 bases and 1 base respectively, with 11 bases between them. This CDR3 contains 16 residues. CDR3 coding DNA: TGTGCCAGCAGTTACTCGAGGGACTGCCGCACAGATACGCAGTATTTT. Its protein product is CASSYSRDCRTDTQYF.

V gene TRBV2 combines with J gene TRBJ1-2; D gene ambiguous. V shed 4 bases and J shed 6 bases, with 15 bases lying between them. This CDR3 spans 14 amino acids. Germline CDR1 is SNHLY and CDR2 is FYNNEI. This CDR3 is CASSVVAGFHGYTF. CDR3 DNA sequence: TGTGCCAGCAGTGTGGTCGCGGGCTTTCATGGCTACACCTTC.